This TCR beta chain was documented in a study of patients and donors after allogeneic stem cell transplantation. This clonotype was seen more than once but under ten times. TCRdb processed the RT-PCR reads anew with MiXCR; each CDR3 protein has one entry. Here the sample spans about a million distinct CDR3 sequences, roughly 18% being singletons. This CDR3 is 17 amino acids long. The V and J ends lost 5 bases and 4 bases, in that order; junction bases with no gene match: 10. CDR1 and CDR2 (germline): MNHEY, SMNVEV (reference sequence). The sequence derives from a human donor who was either an allogeneic HSCT recipient or a stem cell or donor lymphocyte infusion donor (not recorded which). It is not recorded whose cells these are; they may come from a transplant donor. This rearrangement joins TRBV27 to TRBJ2-1; TRBD2 agrees at 11 bases. Sequenced sample: blood, either unsorted or a sorted T cell fraction (not recorded which). CDR3 sequence reads: CASSPDRLAGIYNEQFF. The CDR3 DNA is TGTGCCAGCAGTCCCGATCGACTAGCGGGAATTTACAATGAGCAGTTCTTC.